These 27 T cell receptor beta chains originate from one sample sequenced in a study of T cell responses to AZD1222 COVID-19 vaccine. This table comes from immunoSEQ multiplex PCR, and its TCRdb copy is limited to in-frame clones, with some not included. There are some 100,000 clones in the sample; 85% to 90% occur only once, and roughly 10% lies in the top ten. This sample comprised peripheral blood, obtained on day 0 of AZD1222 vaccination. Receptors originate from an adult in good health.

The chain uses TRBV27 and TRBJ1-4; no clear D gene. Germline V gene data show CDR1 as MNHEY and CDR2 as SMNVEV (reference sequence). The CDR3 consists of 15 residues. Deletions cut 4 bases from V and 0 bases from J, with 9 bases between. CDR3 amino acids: CASSSVFATNEKLFF. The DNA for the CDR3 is TGTGCCAGCAGTTCCGTATTTGCAACTAATGAAAAACTGTTTTTT.

The CDR3 region is CASRDLAGGSSYEQYF. The CDR3 DNA sequence: TGCGCCAGCAGGGATCTAGCTGGGGGCAGCTCCTACGAGCAGTACTTC. V is TRBV10-2 and J is TRBJ2-7; D possibly corresponds to TRBD1 (6 bases). Germline CDR1 WSHSY, CDR2 SAAADI. Trimming shortened V by 6 bases and J by 0 bases, and 18 bases separated the two germline ends. The length of the CDR3 is 16 residues.

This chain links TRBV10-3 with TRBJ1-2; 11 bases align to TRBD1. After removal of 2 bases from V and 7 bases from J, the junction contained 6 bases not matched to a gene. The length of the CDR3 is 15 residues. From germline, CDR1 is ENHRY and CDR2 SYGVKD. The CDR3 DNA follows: TGTGCCATCAGTGAGACATCCGGGACAGGGGGTGGCTACACCTTC. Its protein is CAISETSGTGGGYTF.

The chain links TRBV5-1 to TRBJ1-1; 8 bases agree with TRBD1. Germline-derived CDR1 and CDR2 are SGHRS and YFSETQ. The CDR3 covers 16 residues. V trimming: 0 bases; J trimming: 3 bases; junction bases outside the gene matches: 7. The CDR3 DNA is TGCGCCAGCAGCTTGGCTCCCGACAGGGGAGACACTGAAGCTTTCTTT. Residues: CASSLAPDRGDTEAFF.

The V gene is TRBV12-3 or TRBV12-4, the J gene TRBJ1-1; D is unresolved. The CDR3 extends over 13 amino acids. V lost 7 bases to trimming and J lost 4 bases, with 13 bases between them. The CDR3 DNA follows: TGTGCCAGCACCTCGGAGGTAGGCACTGAAGCTTTCTTT. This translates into CASTSEVGTEAFF.

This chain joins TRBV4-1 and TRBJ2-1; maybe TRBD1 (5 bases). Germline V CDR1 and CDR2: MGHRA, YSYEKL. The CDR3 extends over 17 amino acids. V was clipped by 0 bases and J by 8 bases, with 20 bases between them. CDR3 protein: CASSQEGQPLSRDEQFF. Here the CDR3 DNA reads TGCGCCAGCAGCCAAGAGGGGCAGCCCCTAAGTAGGGATGAGCAGTTCTTC.

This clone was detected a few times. CDR3 in DNA: TGTGCCAGCAGCTCCACGGGGTCGGGCGCGGGAGCTTTCTTT. Residues: CASSSTGSGAGAFF. The chain joins TRBV7-3 to TRBJ1-1, with D uncertain. CDR1 SGHTA and CDR2 FQGTGA come from the germline V gene. V lost 4 bases and J lost 10, with 19 bases in between. The CDR3 runs to 14 residues. The whole variable domain, remainder taken from reference TRBV7-3 and TRBJ1-1, is GAGVSQTPSNKVTEKGKYVELRCDPISGHTALYWYRQSLGQGPEFLIYFQGTGAADDSGLPNDRFFAVRPEGSVSTLKIQRTERGDSAVYLCASSSTGSGAGAFFGQGTRLTVV.

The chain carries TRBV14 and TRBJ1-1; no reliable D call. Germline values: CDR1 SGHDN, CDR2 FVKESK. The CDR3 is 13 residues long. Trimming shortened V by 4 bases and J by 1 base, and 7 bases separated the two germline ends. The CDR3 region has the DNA TGTGCCAGCAGCCGCCACACGAACACTGAAGCTTTCTTT. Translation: CASSRHTNTEAFF. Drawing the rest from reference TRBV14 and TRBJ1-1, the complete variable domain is EAGVTQFPSHSVIEKGQTVTLRCDPISGHDNLYWYRRVMGKEIKFLLHFVKESKQDESGMPNNRFLAERTGGTYSTLKVQPAELEDSGVYFCASSRHTNTEAFFGQGTRLTVV.

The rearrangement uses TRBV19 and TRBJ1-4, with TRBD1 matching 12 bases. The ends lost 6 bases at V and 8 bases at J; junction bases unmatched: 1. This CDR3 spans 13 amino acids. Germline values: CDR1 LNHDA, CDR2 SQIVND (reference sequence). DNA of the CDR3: TGTGCCAGTAGGGGACAGGGGGCAGAAAAACTGTTTTTT. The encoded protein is CASRGQGAEKLFF. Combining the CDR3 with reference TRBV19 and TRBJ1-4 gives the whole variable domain DGGITQSPKYLFRKEGQNVTLSCEQNLNHDAMYWYRQDPGQGLRLIYYSQIVNDFQKGDIAEGYSVSREKKESFPLTVTSAQKNPTAFYLCASRGQGAEKLFFGSGTQLSVL.

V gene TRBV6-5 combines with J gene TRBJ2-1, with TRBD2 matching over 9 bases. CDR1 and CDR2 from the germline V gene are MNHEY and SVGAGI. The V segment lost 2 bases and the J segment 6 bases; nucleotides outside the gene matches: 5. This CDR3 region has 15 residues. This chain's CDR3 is CASSYDAGGRNEQFF. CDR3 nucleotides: TGTGCCAGCAGTTACGACGCGGGGGGGCGCAATGAGCAGTTCTTC.

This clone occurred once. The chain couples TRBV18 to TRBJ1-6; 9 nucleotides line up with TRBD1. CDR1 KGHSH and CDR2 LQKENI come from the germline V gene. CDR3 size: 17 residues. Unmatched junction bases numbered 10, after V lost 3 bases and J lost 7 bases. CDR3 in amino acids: CASSPQDRGMGNSPLHF. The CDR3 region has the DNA TGTGCCAGCTCACCCCAGGACAGGGGAATGGGGAATTCACCCCTCCACTTT.

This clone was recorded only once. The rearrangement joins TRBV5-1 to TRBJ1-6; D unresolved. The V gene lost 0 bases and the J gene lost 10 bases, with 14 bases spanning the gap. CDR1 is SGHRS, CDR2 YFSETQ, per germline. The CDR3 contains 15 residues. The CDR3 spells CASSLGAAGDSPLHF. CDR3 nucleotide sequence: TGCGCCAGCAGCTTGGGTGCAGCTGGTGACTCACCCCTCCACTTT.

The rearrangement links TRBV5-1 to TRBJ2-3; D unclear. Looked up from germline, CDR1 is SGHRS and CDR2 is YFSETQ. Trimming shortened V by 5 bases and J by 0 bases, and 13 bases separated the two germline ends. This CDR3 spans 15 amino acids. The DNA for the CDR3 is TGCGCCAGCAGGCCCCTAACAGCTAGCACAGATACGCAGTATTTT. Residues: CASRPLTASTDTQYF.

DNA of the CDR3: TGTGCCAGAAGCTTGAAGGGACAGCAAGTTCCAACTAATGAAAAACTGTTTTTT. Translating it yields CARSLKGQQVPTNEKLFF. The gene calls are TRBV5-3 and TRBJ1-4; 7 bases are a match to TRBD1. TRBV5-3 is classed as an ORF, of uncertain function. CDR3 length: 18 amino acids. Trimming took 1 base from V and 0 from J; bases not matched to a gene: 9.

CDR3 in amino acids: CASSLDRASNSPLHF. The CDR3 DNA is TGTGCCAGCAGCTTGGACAGGGCTAGTAATTCACCCCTCCACTTT. The chain joins TRBV7-3 to TRBJ1-6; TRBD1 aligns across 8 bases. Germline V lookup: CDR1 SGHTA, CDR2 FQGTGA. The CDR3 contains 15 residues. Losses at the gene ends were 3 bases for V and 6 bases for J; bases not matched to a gene: 4.

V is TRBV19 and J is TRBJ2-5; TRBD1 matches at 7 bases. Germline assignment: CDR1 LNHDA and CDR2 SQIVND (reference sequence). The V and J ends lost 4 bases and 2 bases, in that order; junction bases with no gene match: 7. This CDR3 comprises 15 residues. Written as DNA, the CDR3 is TGTGCCAGTAGTAGGGTCGACAGGGTACAAGAGACCCAGTACTTC. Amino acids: CASSRVDRVQETQYF.

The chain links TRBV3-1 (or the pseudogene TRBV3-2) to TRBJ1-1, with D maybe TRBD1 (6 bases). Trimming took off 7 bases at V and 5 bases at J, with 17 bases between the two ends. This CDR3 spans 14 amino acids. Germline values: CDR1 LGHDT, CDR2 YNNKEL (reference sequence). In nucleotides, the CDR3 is TGTGCCAGCACCGACCAGGGGTTGCGTACTGAAGCTTTCTTT. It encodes CASTDQGLRTEAFF.

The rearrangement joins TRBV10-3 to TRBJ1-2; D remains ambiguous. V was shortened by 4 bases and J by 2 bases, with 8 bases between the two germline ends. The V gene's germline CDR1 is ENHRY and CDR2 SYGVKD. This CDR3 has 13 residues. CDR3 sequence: CAISAPGNYGYTF. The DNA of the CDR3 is TGTGCCATCAGTGCGCCCGGAAACTATGGCTACACCTTC.

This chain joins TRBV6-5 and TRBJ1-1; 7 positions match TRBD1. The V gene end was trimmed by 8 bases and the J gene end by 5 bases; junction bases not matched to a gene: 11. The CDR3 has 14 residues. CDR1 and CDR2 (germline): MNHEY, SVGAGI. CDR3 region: CASRPDRIQTEAFF. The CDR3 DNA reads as TGTGCCAGCCGACCGGACAGGATACAAACTGAAGCTTTCTTT.

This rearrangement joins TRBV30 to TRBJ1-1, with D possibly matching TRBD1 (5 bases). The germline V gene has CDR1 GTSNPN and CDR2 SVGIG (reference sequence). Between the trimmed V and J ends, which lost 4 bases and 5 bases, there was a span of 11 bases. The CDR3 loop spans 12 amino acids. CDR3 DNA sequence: TGTGCCTGGACCCAGGGATGGACTGAAGCTTTCTTT. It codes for CAWTQGWTEAFF.

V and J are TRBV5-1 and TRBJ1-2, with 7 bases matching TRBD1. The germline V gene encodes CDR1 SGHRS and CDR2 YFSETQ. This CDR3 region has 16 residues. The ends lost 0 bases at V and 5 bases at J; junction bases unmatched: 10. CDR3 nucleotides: TGCGCCAGCAGCTTGGACCGGGACAGTGGGGGTTATGGCTACACCTTC. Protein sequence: CASSLDRDSGGYGYTF.

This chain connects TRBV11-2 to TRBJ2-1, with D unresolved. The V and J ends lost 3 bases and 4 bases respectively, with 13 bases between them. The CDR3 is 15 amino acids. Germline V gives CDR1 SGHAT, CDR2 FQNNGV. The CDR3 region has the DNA TGTGCCAGCAGCTTGGGGTTTGGAGAATACAATGAGCAGTTCTTC. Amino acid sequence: CASSLGFGEYNEQFF. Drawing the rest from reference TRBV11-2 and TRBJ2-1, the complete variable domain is EAGVAQSPRYKIIEKRQSVAFWCNPISGHATLYWYQQILGQGPKLLIQFQNNGVVDDSQLPKDRFSAERLKGVDSTLKIQPAKLEDSAVYLCASSLGFGEYNEQFFGPGTRLTVL.

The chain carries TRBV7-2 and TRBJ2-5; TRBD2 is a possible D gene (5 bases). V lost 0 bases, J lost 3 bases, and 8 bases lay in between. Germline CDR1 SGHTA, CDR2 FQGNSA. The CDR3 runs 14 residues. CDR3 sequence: CASSLAGLKETQYF. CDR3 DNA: TGTGCCAGCAGCTTAGCCGGACTGAAAGAGACCCAGTACTTC. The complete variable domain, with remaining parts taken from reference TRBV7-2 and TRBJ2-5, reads GAGVSQSPSNKVTEKGKDVELRCDPISGHTALYWYRQSLGQGLEFLIYFQGNSAPDKSGLPSDRFSAERTGGSVSTLTIQRTQQEDSAVYLCASSLAGLKETQYFGPGTRLLVL.

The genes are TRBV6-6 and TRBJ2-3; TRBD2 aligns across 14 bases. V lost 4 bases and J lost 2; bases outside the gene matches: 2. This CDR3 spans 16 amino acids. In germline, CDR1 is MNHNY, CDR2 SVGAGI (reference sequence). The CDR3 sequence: CASSWGLAGDTDTQYF. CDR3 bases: TGTGCCAGCAGTTGGGGACTAGCGGGGGACACAGATACGCAGTATTTT.

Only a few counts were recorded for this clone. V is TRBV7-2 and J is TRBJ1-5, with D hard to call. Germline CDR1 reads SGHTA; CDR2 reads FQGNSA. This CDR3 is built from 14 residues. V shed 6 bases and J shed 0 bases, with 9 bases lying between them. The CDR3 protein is CASSKAASNQPQHF. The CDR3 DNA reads TGTGCCAGCAGTAAGGCAGCTAGCAATCAGCCCCAGCATTTT. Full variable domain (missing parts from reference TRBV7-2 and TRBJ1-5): GAGVSQSPSNKVTEKGKDVELRCDPISGHTALYWYRQSLGQGLEFLIYFQGNSAPDKSGLPSDRFSAERTGGSVSTLTIQRTQQEDSAVYLCASSKAASNQPQHFGDGTRLSIL.

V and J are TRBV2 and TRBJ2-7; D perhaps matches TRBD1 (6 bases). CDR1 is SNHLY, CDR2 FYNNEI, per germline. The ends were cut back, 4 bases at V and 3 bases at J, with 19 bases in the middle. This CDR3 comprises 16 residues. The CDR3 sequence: CASSAQETGTIYEQYF. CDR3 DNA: TGTGCCAGCAGTGCCCAAGAGACCGGGACAATCTACGAGCAGTACTTC.

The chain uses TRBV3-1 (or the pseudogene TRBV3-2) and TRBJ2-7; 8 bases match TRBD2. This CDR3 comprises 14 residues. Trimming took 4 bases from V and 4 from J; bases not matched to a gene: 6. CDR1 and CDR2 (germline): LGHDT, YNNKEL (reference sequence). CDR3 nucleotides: TGTGCCAGCAGCCCAAGCGGGAGCCATTACGAGCAGTACTTC. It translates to CASSPSGSHYEQYF.